These T cell receptor beta chains were read from a single sample in a study of monozygotic twins with inflammatory bowel disease. For each CDR3 protein, TCRdb gives one entry from its re-call of the 5' RACE reads, without DNA. Across more than 100,000 distinct CDR3 sequences, the top ten clones capture about 2% of the sample. The specimen was blood. These receptors came from a human donor with ulcerative colitis or Crohn's disease, or a healthy co-twin of an affected twin (not recorded which). The CDR3 runs from the conserved cysteine through the conserved F or W.

J: TRBJ1-2
V: TRBV5-1
length: 14
CDR3: CASSDGGGGYGYTF

J: TRBJ2-3
V: TRBV27
length: 16
CDR3: CASSLSDSGVTDTQYF

J: TRBJ1-2
V: TRBV30
length: 12
CDR3: CAWSSGNYGYTF

J: TRBJ2-5
V: TRBV4-2
length: 16
CDR3: CASSQRTSGSEETQYF

J: TRBJ1-3
V: TRBV29-1
length: 14
CDR3: CSVTLRETGNTIYF

J: TRBJ1-5
V: TRBV20-1
length: 12
CDR3: CSAGQHSQPQHF

J: TRBJ2-7
V: TRBV6-1
length: 14
CDR3: CASSWEGQGYEQYF

J: TRBJ1-2
V: TRBV7-2
length: 15
CDR3: CASSLRAGGPYGYTF

J: TRBJ2-3
V: TRBV12-3/TRBV12-4
length: 17
CDR3: CASSFNNGVDGTDTQYF

J: TRBJ2-4
V: TRBV5-6
length: 15
CDR3: CASARDRGPKNIQYF

J: TRBJ2-2
V: TRBV20-1
length: 15
CDR3: CSARVRSGFAGELFF

J: TRBJ2-4
V: TRBV6-5
length: 16
CDR3: CASSYVSRGIENIQYF

J: TRBJ2-1
V: TRBV20-1
length: 12
CDR3: CSAAPSGPGDFF

J: TRBJ2-2
V: TRBV12-3/TRBV12-4
length: 17
CDR3: CASSFPSQTGNTGELFF

J: TRBJ2-2
V: TRBV7-2
length: 13
CDR3: CASSLQGTGELFF

J: TRBJ1-1
V: TRBV4-3
length: 14
CDR3: CASSQELGNHEAFF

J: TRBJ2-2
V: TRBV11-2
length: 17
CDR3: CASSLGGLTGQTGELFF

J: TRBJ2-7
V: TRBV6-2/TRBV6-3
length: 15
CDR3: CASSDTSTSGREQYF

J: TRBJ2-1
V: TRBV19
length: 17
CDR3: CASSASRGQGDHNEQFF

J: TRBJ2-1
V: TRBV4-3
length: 14
CDR3: CASSQRGPNNEQFF

J: TRBJ2-3
V: TRBV5-1
length: 17
CDR3: CASSPTSGRIVVDTQYF

J: TRBJ2-5
V: TRBV30
length: 15
CDR3: CAWQPGLATKETQYF

J: TRBJ2-7
V: TRBV7-8
length: 16
CDR3: CASLKRRREADNEQYF

J: TRBJ1-2
V: TRBV7-2
length: 15
CDR3: CASSLHSGTAEGYTF

J: TRBJ2-7
V: TRBV12-3/TRBV12-4
length: 14
CDR3: CASSSRTGAYEQYF

J: TRBJ2-7
V: TRBV6-2/TRBV6-3
length: 14
CDR3: CASRRGTGSHEQYF

J: TRBJ2-1
V: TRBV5-1
length: 15
CDR3: CASAVLASGYNEQFF

J: TRBJ2-2
V: TRBV12-3/TRBV12-4
length: 15
CDR3: CASSFGGGPGGELFF

J: TRBJ2-7
V: TRBV7-8
length: 15
CDR3: CASSLGRQGTYEQYF

J: TRBJ2-5
V: TRBV3-1
length: 16
CDR3: CASSQSGTKIGGTQYF

J: TRBJ2-7
V: TRBV10-3
length: 16
CDR3: CAISESRASVTYEQYF

J: TRBJ2-7
V: TRBV20-1
length: 14
CDR3: CSAKWTSGNKGQYF

J: TRBJ2-3
V: TRBV6-5
length: 17
CDR3: CASSSRSLAGLMDTQYF

J: TRBJ2-1
V: TRBV28
length: 13
CDR3: CASRSTPRHEQFF

J: TRBJ1-1
V: TRBV7-8
length: 13
CDR3: CASSLRQNTEAFF

J: TRBJ1-1
V: TRBV7-9
length: 15
CDR3: CASSWQGARYTEAFF

J: TRBJ1-2
V: TRBV12-2
length: 13
CDR3: CASRLGRGRGYTF

J: TRBJ2-5
V: TRBV7-8
length: 15
CDR3: CASSLAFGAEKTQYF

J: TRBJ1-3
V: TRBV28
length: 16
CDR3: CASSLIPESSGNTIYF

J: TRBJ1-2
V: TRBV11-2
length: 12
CDR3: CASSLYGYGYTF

J: TRBJ2-1
V: TRBV15
length: 16
CDR3: CATSRQRTGRGNEQFF

J: TRBJ2-7
V: TRBV7-2
length: 14
CDR3: CASSLEVGVYEQYF

J: TRBJ1-6
V: TRBV2
length: 13
CDR3: CASTRTGSSPLHF

J: TRBJ2-2
V: TRBV28
length: 17
CDR3: CASMVNGLAGGNGELFF

J: TRBJ2-7
V: TRBV6-6
length: 14
CDR3: CASRNQGASYEQYF

J: TRBJ2-7
V: TRBV12-3/TRBV12-4
length: 13
CDR3: CASRIPGTYEQYF

J: TRBJ2-1
V: TRBV5-6
length: 16
CDR3: CASRHSGGAGFNEQFF

J: TRBJ2-3
V: TRBV7-2
length: 15
CDR3: CASSLTNLITDTQYF

J: TRBJ1-2
V: TRBV5-1
length: 14
CDR3: CASSLDRGSGGYTF

J: TRBJ1-2
V: TRBV6-1
length: 17
CDR3: CASSESGARDRGPGYTF

J: TRBJ2-3
V: TRBV2
length: 14
CDR3: CASTPGLATDTQYF

J: TRBJ1-3
V: TRBV19
length: 16
CDR3: CASSTSAPRTGNTIYF

J: TRBJ2-1
V: TRBV4-3
length: 13
CDR3: CASSQDWVGEQFF